This T cell receptor beta chain was retrieved from a study of blood T cell repertoires in COVID-19. In the study overall: In each case, the material was cDNA or gDNA derived from T cells, B-cell-depleted T cells, or PBMCs.

Per the original data handling: Amplification of reference gene primers was used by the study to estimate nucleated cell counts. Assay: immunoSEQ multiplex PCR; the TCRdb copy retains only in-frame clones and omits some. Clone size and V and J calls were adopted from that table, with D and trimming inferred from the DNA. The table includes 150,000 or so clones, roughly 93% detected once. CDR1 MNHEY and CDR2 SMNVEV come from the germline V gene (reference sequence). V gave up 3 bases and J gave up 4 bases, with 6 bases separating them. CDR3 length equals 13 residues. The chain joins TRBV27 to TRBJ2-2; D remains unclear. The sequenced sample consisted of peripheral blood. This TCR was sampled from a man between 18 and 29 years old with acute or convalescent COVID-19. The CDR3 region has the DNA TGTGCCAGCAGTTTGGTAGTCACCGGGGAGCTGTTTTTT. This sequence encodes CASSLVVTGELFF.